The T cell receptor (beta chain) described here comes from a study of spatial heterogeneity in lung cancer. Findings and caveats of the study: Ubiquitous expanded tumor TCRs were seen in blood more at resection than at follow-up.

Unique molecular identifiers tagged every individual TCR cDNA molecule. MiXCR, applied by TCRdb to the 5' RACE reads, yields one record per CDR3 protein. The table has tens of thousands of distinct CDR3 sequences, over 5.5% seen once. This CDR3 has 14 amino acids. V lost 2 bases, J lost 5 bases, and 9 bases lay in between. In the case of this clonotype: Its specificity is unknown.

Time point: sample taken at primary tumor resection. A total of over 70 untreated early-stage non-small cell lung cancer patients served as donors. The receptor was isolated from a male donor with early-stage non-small cell lung cancer. The sample in question was PBMCs, obtained at surgery. This chain uses TRBV12-3 or TRBV12-4 with TRBJ2-2; D unresolved. CDR3 sequence (DNA): TGTGCCAGCAGTTTACGGTCCAGGACCGGGGAGCTGTTTTTT. Its translation is CASSLRSRTGELFF.